The clone carrying this T cell receptor beta chain was counted only a few times. This sample stems from a study of CD4 and CD8 cells across lung adenocarcinoma regions. In germline, CDR1 is LNHNV, CDR2 YYDKDF (reference sequence). The CDR3 has 16 amino acids. V shed 0 bases and J shed 0 bases, with 11 bases lying between them. Samples came from patients with localized non-small cell lung adenocarcinoma. One entry per CDR3 protein results from TCRdb running MiXCR on the PCR reads. The table includes roughly 20,000 distinct CDR3 sequences, roughly half detected once. The clonotype originates from a female donor with lung adenocarcinoma. The CD4 and CD8 labels of this study may be unreliable. The chain is built from TRBV15 and TRBJ1-1; D not resolved. What was sequenced was CD8+ T cells from the center of a lung tumor. The CDR3 loop reads CATSRDRAAMNTEAFF. The CDR3 bases are TGTGCCACCAGCAGAGATCGAGCGGCCATGAACACTGAAGCTTTCTTT.